The 26 T cell receptor beta chains given below trace back to one sample, sequenced in a study of siplizumab effects on memory and regulatory T cells. Only in-frame clones appear in the TCRdb table, and some are missing; sequencing was by immunoSEQ multiplex PCR. Of tens of thousands of clones listed, around 90% are singletons. Sequencing used Tregs sorted from blood. The receptor source for this set is a human donor in good health.

The rearrangement uses TRBV10-2 and TRBJ1-3; D is unresolved. The V gene's germline CDR1 is WSHSY and CDR2 SAAADI. This CDR3 is built from 13 residues. The germline V and J ends were trimmed by 2 bases and 0 bases, with 2 bases remaining between them. CDR3 nucleotide sequence: TGCGCCAGCAGTGAGACCTCTGGAAACACCATATATTTT. Encoded protein: CASSETSGNTIYF.

The V and J genes are TRBV5-1 and TRBJ1-2, with a tentative D call TRBD1 (6 bases). The germline gives CDR1 SGHRS, CDR2 YFSETQ. The CDR3 is made up of 15 amino acids. The V end lost 4 bases, the J end lost 4 bases, and 17 bases lay between the germline ends. CDR3 in DNA: TGCGCCAGCAGCCCCAGGGACATCGACCTCTATGGCTACACCTTC. Its translation: CASSPRDIDLYGYTF. Together with reference TRBV5-1 and TRBJ1-2, the CDR3 gives the full variable domain: KAGVTQTPRYLIKTRGQQVTLSCSPISGHRSVSWYQQTPGQGLQFLFEYFSETQRNKGNFPGRFSGRQFSNSRSEMNVSTLELGDSALYLCASSPRDIDLYGYTFGSGTRLTVV.

The chain recombines TRBV27 with TRBJ2-7, with 8 bases aligning to TRBD2. The CDR3 covers 11 residues. Germline CDR1 reads MNHEY; CDR2 reads SMNVEV (reference sequence). After removal of 5 bases from V and 10 bases from J, the junction contained 4 bases not matched to a gene. The CDR3 coding sequence is TGTGCCAGCAGTACGGGGGGGCTCCAGTACTTC. It translates to CASSTGGLQYF.

Points on this clone: This specimen includes other DNA sequences encoding the same CDR3. This chain uses TRBV20-1 with TRBJ2-3; D call uncertain. Between the trimmed V and J ends, which lost 3 bases and 6 bases, there was a span of 7 bases. Germline CDR1 and CDR2: DFQATT and SNEGSKA (reference sequence). This CDR3 is 11 amino acids long. CDR3 region: CSARGGDTQYF. The CDR3 DNA follows: TGCAGTGCTAGGGGTGGCGATACGCAGTATTTT.

This clone was observed a handful of times. The rearrangement uses TRBV18 and TRBJ1-1, with TRBD1 as a possible D gene (5 bases). Germline V gene data show CDR1 as KGHSH and CDR2 as LQKENI. The CDR3 is 15 amino acids. With 5 bases removed from V and 0 bases from J, the gap between germline ends came to 13 bases. The DNA of the CDR3 is TGTGCCAGCTCAAGCAGGGAGGGGATGAACACTGAAGCTTTCTTT. It encodes CASSSREGMNTEAFF. Full variable domain (remainder filled in from reference TRBV18 and TRBJ1-1): NAGVMQNPRHLVRRRGQEARLRCSPMKGHSHVYWYRQLPEEGLKFMVYLQKENIIDESGMPKERFSAEFPKEGPSILRIQQVVRGDSAAYFCASSSREGMNTEAFFGQGTRLTVV.

This chain connects TRBV7-2 to TRBJ2-2; no reliable D call. Per the germline V gene, CDR1 is SGHTA and CDR2 is FQGNSA. Deletions cut 3 bases from V and 6 bases from J, with 5 bases between. The CDR3 extends over 12 amino acids. DNA for the CDR3: TGTGCCAGCAGCTTGGGCGCCGGGGAGCTGTTTTTT. As protein: CASSLGAGELFF.

V and J are TRBV5-1 and TRBJ1-1; a possible D gene is TRBD1 (5 bases). The V and J ends lost 2 bases and 4 bases respectively, with 9 bases between them. Germline assignment: CDR1 SGHRS and CDR2 YFSETQ. The CDR3 spans 13 residues. DNA of the CDR3: TGCGCCAGCAGCTTAGGGGAAATCACTGAAGCTTTCTTT. Amino acids: CASSLGEITEAFF.

The gene calls are TRBV18 and TRBJ1-5; no clear D gene. The CDR3 has 16 amino acids. Trimming shortened V by 6 bases and J by 2 bases, and 17 bases separated the two germline ends. In germline, CDR1 is KGHSH, CDR2 LQKENI. CDR3 in amino acids: CASSWTGIGGNQPQHF. The CDR3 DNA sequence: TGTGCCAGCTCCTGGACCGGGATCGGTGGCAATCAGCCCCAGCATTTT.

Relative to its sample, this clone is medium-sized. This sequence joins TRBV2 and TRBJ2-7; 8 bases line up with TRBD1. CDR1 and CDR2 from the germline V gene are SNHLY and FYNNEI. The CDR3 runs 14 residues. With V trimmed by 8 bases and J by 4 bases, 10 bases remained unmatched. The CDR3 spells CASRPQGARYEQYF. CDR3 nucleotide sequence: TGTGCCAGCCGACCCCAGGGGGCGCGATACGAGCAGTACTTC.

This sequence joins TRBV28 and TRBJ1-3; no firm D call. The CDR3 runs to 15 residues. Germline CDR1 MDHEN, CDR2 SYDVKM. V was trimmed by 3 bases and J by 5 bases, leaving 14 bases between them. CDR3 coding DNA: TGTGCCAGCAGTTTGAAAAGGATTAACAGAAACACCATATATTTT. Amino acids: CASSLKRINRNTIYF.

In this sample, this clone turned up a few times. The rearrangement links TRBV19 to TRBJ1-2; TRBD1 might be the D (5 bases). The CDR3 totals 11 residues. Per germline, CDR1 LNHDA and CDR2 SQIVND (reference sequence). The V and J ends lost 8 bases and 5 bases respectively, with 9 bases between them. CDR3: CASWGSYGYTF. DNA for the CDR3: TGTGCCAGTTGGGGGTCATATGGCTACACCTTC.

The chain carries TRBV19 and TRBJ1-4; D gene unclear. There are 14 residues in the CDR3. V was trimmed by 9 bases and J by 2 bases, leaving 13 bases between them. The germline V gene has CDR1 LNHDA and CDR2 SQIVND (reference sequence). The CDR3 DNA reads TGTGCCAGCAACGTCCCGGGGACTAATGAAAAACTGTTTTTT. Protein product: CASNVPGTNEKLFF. Full variable domain (outside the CDR3, taken from reference TRBV19 and TRBJ1-4): DGGITQSPKYLFRKEGQNVTLSCEQNLNHDAMYWYRQDPGQGLRLIYYSQIVNDFQKGDIAEGYSVSREKKESFPLTVTSAQKNPTAFYLCASNVPGTNEKLFFGSGTQLSVL.

CDR3 region: CASSVEGQGTYEQYF. The CDR3, as DNA: TGTGCCAGCAGCGTAGAGGGGCAGGGAACCTACGAGCAGTACTTC. The chain combines TRBV9 with TRBJ2-7; tentative D call: TRBD1 (5 bases). Trimming took 0 bases from V and 2 from J, leaving 12 bases between them. CDR3 size: 15 residues. Looked up from germline, CDR1 is SGDLS and CDR2 is YYNGEE.

This chain links TRBV7-9 with TRBJ2-3; D is undetermined. The CDR3 is 15 residues long. V shed 1 base and J shed 0 bases, with 8 bases lying between them. Germline V gene data show CDR1 as SEHNR and CDR2 as FQNEAQ (reference sequence). CDR3 protein: CASSLDKTSTDTQYF. As DNA, the CDR3 is TGTGCCAGCAGCTTAGATAAGACGAGCACAGATACGCAGTATTTT.

V and J are TRBV7-9 and TRBJ2-3; TRBD2 matches 9 bases. Trimming at V came to 1 base and at J to 0 bases, leaving 8 bases not matched to a gene. This CDR3 comprises 18 residues. Germline CDR1 reads SEHNR; CDR2 reads FQNEAQ (reference sequence). The CDR3 is CASSLVRLAGTSTDTQYF. In DNA, the CDR3 is TGTGCCAGCAGCTTAGTAAGGCTAGCGGGAACTAGCACAGATACGCAGTATTTT.

The chain has TRBV29-1 and TRBJ1-2, with 7 bases that match TRBD1. The CDR3 runs to 13 residues. Trimming cost V 5 bases and J 0 bases; bases outside gene matches: 3. Germline V gene lookup returns CDR1 SQVTM and CDR2 ANQGSEA. The CDR3 here is CSVRTGANYGYTF. The CDR3 DNA reads as TGCAGCGTTAGGACAGGCGCTAACTATGGCTACACCTTC.

The chain joins TRBV9 to TRBJ2-7, with 8 bases fitting TRBD2. The CDR3 is 16 residues long. The germline CDR1 and CDR2 sequences are SGDLS and YYNGEE. The V gene end was trimmed by 4 bases and the J gene end by 0 bases; junction bases not matched to a gene: 9. The CDR3: CASSHQAGAASYEQYF. For the CDR3, the DNA is TGTGCCAGCAGCCACCAAGCGGGGGCGGCCTCCTACGAGCAGTACTTC.

This clone was detected only a few times. Other DNA sequences in the sample encode the same CDR3. The chain is built from TRBV19 and TRBJ2-7, with D perhaps matching TRBD1 or TRBD2 (5 bases each). The V and J ends lost 1 base and 0 bases respectively, with 7 bases between them. The germline gives CDR1 LNHDA, CDR2 SQIVND (reference sequence). The CDR3 extends over 14 amino acids. The CDR3 bases are TGTGCCAGTAGTATAGGGGGGAACTCCTACGAGCAGTACTTC. As protein: CASSIGGNSYEQYF.

The genes are TRBV7-9 and TRBJ1-4; no reliable D call. The length of the CDR3 is 11 residues. Trimming removed 1 base from V and 8 bases from J, with 2 bases in between. CDR1 SEHNR and CDR2 FQNEAQ come from the germline V gene (reference sequence). CDR3: CASSLVEKLFF. The DNA of the CDR3 is TGTGCCAGCAGCTTAGTAGAAAAACTGTTTTTT.

J is TRBJ1-1 and V is TRBV19; the match to TRBD1 covers 9 bases. CDR1 LNHDA and CDR2 SQIVND come from the germline V gene (reference sequence). CDR3 length: 16 amino acids. The V segment lost 5 bases and the J segment 10 bases; nucleotides outside the gene matches: 17. This chain's CDR3 is CASSGSRDREVYGAFF. CDR3 coding DNA: TGTGCCAGTAGTGGTTCCCGGGACAGGGAGGTTTACGGAGCTTTCTTT.

The chain carries TRBV11-2 and TRBJ1-1; no reliable D call. CDR1 is SGHAT and CDR2 is FQNNGV in the germline V gene. This CDR3 spans 15 amino acids. V lost 6 bases, J lost 5 bases, and 19 bases lay in between. The CDR3 is CASSTSSGWKTEAFF. DNA of the CDR3: TGTGCCAGCAGTACATCGTCGGGATGGAAAACTGAAGCTTTCTTT.

The chain links TRBV6-1 to TRBJ2-5; D perhaps matches TRBD2 (6 bases). Trimming pared 2 bases from V and 1 base from J, leaving 17 bases between. The CDR3 sequence is 17 residues long. Germline-derived CDR1 and CDR2 are MNHNS and SASEGT. The CDR3 region has the DNA TGTGCCAGCAGTGAATTAGTTCTCCTGGGGGGCCAAGAGACCCAGTACTTC. Translating it yields CASSELVLLGGQETQYF.

V gene TRBV7-3 combines with J gene TRBJ1-1; a weak D match, TRBD1 (5 bases). Germline V lookup: CDR1 SGHTA, CDR2 FQGTGA. V was cut by 5 bases and J by 4 bases, with 11 bases left in between. CDR3 size: 13 residues. The CDR3 loop is CASSADGGTEAFF. The CDR3 DNA follows: TGTGCCAGCAGCGCCGATGGGGGCACTGAAGCTTTCTTT.

The table lists this clone with a count of one. The V and J genes are TRBV9 and TRBJ2-5; D is ambiguous. Germline V gene sequence: CDR1 SGDLS, CDR2 YYNGEE. The V gene lost 0 bases and the J gene lost 5 bases, with 14 bases spanning the gap. The CDR3 totals 15 residues. The CDR3 DNA reads TGTGCCAGCAGCGTAGATCCCCGACCGCCGGAGACCCAGTACTTC. Its protein product is CASSVDPRPPETQYF.

The chain combines TRBV28 with TRBJ2-7; D gene uncertain. V lost 2 bases and J lost 2, with 7 bases in between. The CDR3 length is 13 residues. The germline V gene encodes CDR1 MDHEN and CDR2 SYDVKM. The CDR3 region has the DNA TGTGCCAGCAGTTTACCTACTCCCTACGAGCAGTACTTC. Residues: CASSLPTPYEQYF.

The chain links TRBV11-2 to TRBJ2-1, with D tentatively TRBD1 (6 bases). Germline V gives CDR1 SGHAT, CDR2 FQNNGV. The CDR3 runs 14 residues. The ends were cut back, 5 bases at V and 6 bases at J, with 14 bases in the middle. The CDR3 coding sequence is TGTGCCAGCAGCACCCCGACAGGCGGCAATGAGCAGTTCTTC. This gives the protein CASSTPTGGNEQFF.